One sample yielded the 31 T cell receptor beta chains listed below, sequenced in a study of cytomegalovirus exposure and HLA in healthy donors. The study ran its PCR with 60 Vbeta and 13 Jbeta primers. Produced via immunoSEQ multiplex PCR; TCRdb's table is partial and in-frame only. The sample includes under 250,000 clones, about 81% of them seen just once. The sequenced sample was PBMCs. The receptors were sampled from a woman aged 60 to 75 in good health and CMV-seropositive.

In DNA form, the CDR3 reads TGTGCCAGTAGTACCGGGACAGGGGGCTTTTTTGAGACCCAGTACTTC. Translated, it gives CASSTGTGGFFETQYF. This chain joins TRBV19 and TRBJ2-5, with 12 nucleotides matching TRBD1. With 4 bases clipped from V and 5 bases from J, the junction kept 8 bases outside the gene matches. CDR1 and CDR2 from the germline V gene are LNHDA and SQIVND (reference sequence). This CDR3 comprises 16 residues.

The chain joins TRBV11-3 to TRBJ2-1; TRBD2 agrees at 7 bases. Trimming cost V 1 base and J 3 bases; bases outside gene matches: 3. Germline V lookup: CDR1 SGHNT, CDR2 YENEEA. The CDR3 is 15 amino acids. The chain's CDR3 is CASSLGGRDYNEQFF. The CDR3 DNA follows: TGTGCCAGCAGCTTAGGCGGGAGAGACTACAATGAGCAGTTCTTC.

DNA of the CDR3: TGTGCCAGCTCACCACAGACTAGCGGGATTGCCGGTGAGCAGTTCTTC. Protein product: CASSPQTSGIAGEQFF. The J gene is TRBJ2-1, the V gene TRBV18; 11 positions match TRBD2. This CDR3 comprises 16 residues. The junction had 8 bases not matched to a gene; V was cut back by 1 base and J by 9 bases. The germline CDR1 and CDR2 sequences are KGHSH and LQKENI.

As for this clone: The same CDR3 can be traced to other DNA sequences in this sample. This rearrangement joins TRBV13 to TRBJ2-7, with unresolved D. The germline gives CDR1 PRHDT, CDR2 FYEKMQ (reference sequence). The germline V and J ends were trimmed by 3 bases and 0 bases, with 3 bases remaining between them. The CDR3 is 12 amino acids. The CDR3 sequence: CASSLSSYEQYF. CDR3 DNA sequence: TGTGCCAGCAGCTTGAGCTCCTACGAGCAGTACTTC. Full variable domain (missing parts from reference TRBV13 and TRBJ2-7): AAGVIQSPRHLIKEKRETATLKCYPIPRHDTVYWYQQGPGQDPQFLISFYEKMQSDKGSIPDRFSAQQFSDYHSELNMSSLELGDSALYFCASSLSSYEQYFGPGTRLTVT.

The CDR3 is CATSRDVNLLAKNIQYF. CDR3 DNA sequence: TGTGCCACCAGCAGAGATGTGAATTTACTAGCCAAAAACATTCAGTACTTC. The chain recombines TRBV15 with TRBJ2-4, with unresolved D. Germline V CDR1 and CDR2: LNHNV, YYDKDF (reference sequence). Between the trimmed V and J ends, which lost 0 bases and 0 bases, there was a span of 12 bases. The CDR3 length is 17 residues.

The J gene is TRBJ2-5, the V gene TRBV10-3; D remains ambiguous. The CDR3 covers 12 residues. Trimming left V 4 bases short and J 3 bases short, with 6 bases between. CDR1 is ENHRY and CDR2 is SYGVKD in the germline V gene. The CDR3 coding sequence is TGTGCCATCAGTGCCTCTAAAGAGACCCAGTACTTC. It encodes CAISASKETQYF.

V and J are TRBV5-1 and TRBJ2-7, with 8 bases aligning to TRBD2. Looked up from germline, CDR1 is SGHRS and CDR2 is YFSETQ. V dropped 0 bases and J dropped 2; count of bases not matched to a gene: 4. The CDR3 extends over 15 amino acids. The DNA for the CDR3 is TGCGCCAGCAGCTTGGTACTAGCGGCCACCTACGAGCAGTACTTC. Translating it yields CASSLVLAATYEQYF.

The chain carries TRBV5-4 and TRBJ2-1; D is possibly TRBD1 (6 bases). The CDR3 contains 16 residues. Germline V gene sequence: CDR1 SGHNT, CDR2 YYREEE (reference sequence). The V gene lost 4 bases and the J gene lost 0 bases, with 14 bases spanning the gap. CDR3 sequence reads: CASSIPTGSSYNEQFF. The CDR3 DNA reads as TGTGCCAGCAGCATACCCACAGGGAGCTCCTACAATGAGCAGTTCTTC.

The J gene is TRBJ2-1, the V gene TRBV5-1; a possible D gene is TRBD2 (5 bases). V lost 0 bases and J 8 bases, leaving 15 bases between the germline ends. Germline-derived CDR1 and CDR2 are SGHRS and YFSETQ. The CDR3 sequence is 15 residues long. CDR3 in DNA: TGCGCCAGCAGCTTGGACGGACTCCTTACCGATGAGCAGTTCTTC. This encodes CASSLDGLLTDEQFF.

Comments on this clone: At one boundary the junction diverges from the germline segment, which might be a read error. The genes are TRBV28 and TRBJ2-3; TRBD2 might be the D (6 bases). Germline loops: CDR1 MDHEN, CDR2 SYDVKM. The CDR3 sequence is 17 residues long. The CDR3 bases are TGTGCCGGCAGTTTATTGGTAGCGGAGGGTATCACAGATACGCAGTATTTT. This gives the protein CAGSLLVAEGITDTQYF.

This chain uses TRBV18 with TRBJ1-1; 7 bases are a match to TRBD1. CDR3 length: 13 residues. The V and J ends lost 1 base and 8 bases, in that order; junction bases with no gene match: 4. Per germline, CDR1 KGHSH and CDR2 LQKENI. The CDR3 nucleotides are TGTGCCAGCTCACCACGTGGGACAGAAGAAGCTTTCTTT. Translating it yields CASSPRGTEEAFF.

As to this clone: Other DNA sequences in the same sample also yield this CDR3. The J gene is TRBJ2-3, the V gene TRBV9; D gene unclear. The CDR3 spans 14 residues. Germline-derived CDR1 and CDR2 are SGDLS and YYNGEE. The germline V and J ends were trimmed by 0 bases and 1 base, with 6 bases remaining between them. For the CDR3, the DNA is TGTGCCAGCAGCGTAGATCAGGGCACAGATACGCAGTATTTT. Translating gives CASSVDQGTDTQYF.

V is TRBV6-1 and J is TRBJ2-2; 7 nucleotides match TRBD1. Germline CDR1 is MNHNS and CDR2 is SASEGT. The CDR3 is made up of 14 amino acids. J lost 4 bases, V lost 8 bases, and 7 bases had no gene match. CDR3 sequence reads: CASRTGRITGELFF. CDR3 DNA: TGTGCCAGCCGGACAGGTCGTATCACCGGGGAGCTGTTTTTT.

The chain links TRBV5-4 to TRBJ2-7; TRBD1 matches at 9 bases. J lost 1 base, V lost 4 bases, and 6 bases had no gene match. The CDR3 is 15 residues long. The germline V gene has CDR1 SGHNT and CDR2 YYREEE (reference sequence). CDR3 sequence (DNA): TGTGCCAGCAGCAGAGACAGGGGGGGATCCTACGAGCAGTACTTC. Residues: CASSRDRGGSYEQYF.

This chain joins TRBV5-1 and TRBJ1-2; 7 nucleotides line up with TRBD1. V lost 4 bases, J lost 3 bases, and 12 bases stayed unmatched. Germline-derived CDR1 and CDR2 are SGHRS and YFSETQ. The CDR3 contains 16 residues. This CDR3 is CASSISPGQHYYGYTF. The DNA of the CDR3 is TGCGCCAGCAGCATCTCCCCGGGACAGCACTACTATGGCTACACCTTC.

The chain has TRBV9 and TRBJ1-5, with D possibly being TRBD1 (6 bases). The V end was cut by 3 bases, the J end by 3 bases, with 16 bases between. Per germline, CDR1 SGDLS and CDR2 YYNGEE. This CDR3 comprises 16 residues. The CDR3 DNA sequence: TGTGCCAGCAGCGGCTTCCCAGACAGGCTCAATCAGCCCCAGCATTTT. Translation: CASSGFPDRLNQPQHF.

The J gene is TRBJ1-1, the V gene TRBV7-9; 9 nucleotides align to TRBD1. Unmatched junction bases numbered 4, after V lost 6 bases and J lost 8 bases. Germline CDR1 is SEHNR and CDR2 is FQNEAQ (reference sequence). The CDR3 has 12 amino acids. In DNA form, the CDR3 reads TGTGCCAGCAGTTACGGGACAGGGGAAGCTTTCTTT. Translation gives CASSYGTGEAFF.

The V and J genes are TRBV19 and TRBJ2-2; tentatively, D is TRBD2 (5 bases). This CDR3 contains 14 residues. The V end lost 8 bases, the J end lost 0 bases, and 10 bases lay between the germline ends. From germline, CDR1 is LNHDA and CDR2 SQIVND (reference sequence). CDR3 sequence reads: CASALLANTGELFF. The CDR3 DNA is TGTGCCAGTGCCTTACTAGCGAACACCGGGGAGCTGTTTTTT.

The CDR3 here is CAWTTGVNTDTQYF. DNA for the CDR3: TGTGCCTGGACGACCGGAGTAAACACAGATACGCAGTATTTT. This chain uses TRBV30 with TRBJ2-3; D unresolved. The CDR3 spans 14 residues. The V gene lost 4 bases and the J gene lost 2 bases, with 13 bases spanning the gap. Germline V CDR1 and CDR2: GTSNPN, SVGIG (reference sequence).

This chain joins TRBV19 and TRBJ2-7, with D unresolved. Trimming stripped 4 bases from V and 6 bases from J, with 13 bases between. The germline gives CDR1 LNHDA, CDR2 SQIVND (reference sequence). The CDR3 is 13 amino acids. This CDR3 is CASSTGNVGEQYF. In nucleotides, the CDR3 is TGTGCCAGTAGTACCGGTAACGTCGGCGAGCAGTACTTC.

The rearrangement links TRBV7-7 to TRBJ1-1; D possibly corresponds to TRBD1 (5 bases). Germline lookup yields CDR1 SSHAT and CDR2 FNYEAQ (reference sequence). The CDR3 length is 13 residues. Trimming cost V 5 bases and J 1 base, with 8 bases left between them. The CDR3: CASSRDRNTEAFF. In nucleotides, the CDR3 is TGTGCCAGCAGCAGAGACAGGAACACTGAAGCTTTCTTT.

With regard to this clone: Compared with germline, one end of the junction differs, possibly owing to a read error. The chain links TRBV5-8 to TRBJ1-1; TRBD1 is a possible D gene (5 bases). The CDR3 is 15 amino acids. In germline, CDR1 is SGHTS, CDR2 YDEGEE. The CDR3: CVSSLVRGWNTEAFF. CDR3 DNA: TGTGTCAGCAGCTTGGTACGGGGGTGGAACACTGAAGCTTTCTTT. The variable domain in full, completed from reference TRBV5-8 and TRBJ1-1, reads EAGVTQSPTHLIKTRGQQATLRCSPISGHTSVYWYQQALGLGLQFLLWYDEGEERNRGNFPPRFSGRQFPNYSSELNVNALELEDSALYLCVSSLVRGWNTEAFFGQGTRLTVV.

The rearrangement links TRBV2 to TRBJ2-2; no firm D call. The CDR3 sequence is 15 residues long. Germline CDR1 reads SNHLY; CDR2 reads FYNNEI. The ends were cut back, 3 bases at V and 0 bases at J, with 8 bases in the middle. This CDR3 reads CASSEELPNTGELFF. The CDR3, as DNA: TGTGCCAGCAGTGAGGAGTTACCGAACACCGGGGAGCTGTTTTTT.

V gene TRBV7-9 combines with J gene TRBJ2-2; D gene unclear. The germline V gene encodes CDR1 SEHNR and CDR2 FQNEAQ (reference sequence). Deletions cut 5 bases from V and 8 bases from J, with 6 bases between. The CDR3 length is 11 residues. The CDR3 spells CASSEAGELFF. For the CDR3, the DNA is TGTGCCAGCAGCGAGGCGGGGGAGCTGTTTTTT.

The V gene is TRBV4-1, the J gene TRBJ2-7, with 11 bases aligning to TRBD1. CDR1 and CDR2 (germline): MGHRA, YSYEKL. The J segment lost 6 bases and the V segment lost 5 bases, leaving 6 bases of the junction unmatched. The CDR3 consists of 14 residues. The CDR3 loop is CASSGRDRGVEQYF. The CDR3 DNA reads TGCGCCAGCAGCGGCCGGGACAGGGGGGTCGAGCAGTACTTC.

V usage is TRBV30 and J usage is TRBJ1-3, with D possibly TRBD1 on 6 matching bases. Trimming removed 5 bases from V and 0 bases from J, with 14 bases in between. This CDR3 has 15 amino acids. Per the germline V gene, CDR1 is GTSNPN and CDR2 is SVGIG (reference sequence). The CDR3 region is CAWGVGGASGNTIYF. The DNA of the CDR3 is TGTGCCTGGGGGGTGGGGGGGGCCTCTGGAAACACCATATATTTT.

The CDR3 loop reads CASSGGQASYGYTF. The CDR3 bases are TGTGCCAGCAGTGGGGGACAGGCCTCCTATGGCTACACCTTC. The chain links TRBV6-6 to TRBJ1-2; TRBD1 aligns across 8 bases. CDR1 is MNHNY and CDR2 is SVGAGI in the germline V gene (reference sequence). The CDR3 runs to 14 residues. The J segment lost 4 bases and the V segment lost 5 bases, leaving 6 bases of the junction unmatched.

The chain is built from TRBV6-4 and TRBJ1-1; TRBD1 agrees at 8 bases. The CDR3 is made up of 13 amino acids. The junction had 4 bases not matched to a gene; V was cut back by 0 bases and J by 10 bases. The germline V gene has CDR1 MRHNA and CDR2 SNTAGT. The CDR3 spells CASSDSEGTGAFF. For the CDR3, the DNA is TGTGCCAGCAGTGACTCCGAGGGGACAGGAGCTTTCTTT.

The V and J genes are TRBV28 and TRBJ2-7, with 7 bases matching TRBD1. Trimming at V came to 6 bases and at J to 2 bases, leaving 13 bases not matched to a gene. Germline V gene sequence: CDR1 MDHEN, CDR2 SYDVKM. CDR3 length: 16 amino acids. The CDR3 bases are TGTGCCAGCAGGGGGACCAGACAGGGAAAGACCTACGAGCAGTACTTC. Its protein product is CASRGTRQGKTYEQYF.

This sequence joins TRBV15 and TRBJ1-1; D remains unclear. This CDR3 spans 18 amino acids. From germline, CDR1 is LNHNV and CDR2 YYDKDF (reference sequence). V lost 0 bases and J 7 bases, leaving 24 bases between the germline ends. The CDR3 loop is CATSRDLLGEVSTREAFF. The CDR3 coding sequence is TGTGCCACCAGCAGAGATCTGTTAGGAGAGGTGTCAACCCGTGAAGCTTTCTTT.

The V and J genes are TRBV19 and TRBJ2-1; 11 nucleotides match TRBD2. This CDR3 has 14 residues. The V segment lost 9 bases and the J segment 8 bases; nucleotides outside the gene matches: 9. Germline V gene sequence: CDR1 LNHDA, CDR2 SQIVND (reference sequence). The CDR3 nucleotides are TGTGCCAGCACCGGTAGCGGGAGGGGGTATGAGCAGTTCTTC. Its protein is CASTGSGRGYEQFF.